This TCR beta chain was documented in a study of blood T cell repertoires in COVID-19. Study-wide context: COVID-19 samples from acute and convalescent phases originated in the United States, Italy and Spain. The analysed material was cDNA or gDNA that came from T cells, B-cell-depleted T cells, or PBMCs.

Original processing notes: Nucleated cell number was recorded as an estimate derived from reference gene primer amplification. Data came from immunoSEQ multiplex PCR; TCRdb stores just in-frame clones and leaves some out. V and J calls plus clone size are reproduced from that table; the DNA served to infer D and trimming. The sample lists roughly 230,000 clones; 83% were seen once. CDR1 and CDR2 (germline): GTSNPN, SVGIG (reference sequence). V lost 0 bases and J lost 4, with 12 bases in between. This CDR3 spans 14 amino acids. This rearrangement joins TRBV30 to TRBJ1-2; D ambiguous. This TCR derives from a human donor in a cohort sampled during active COVID-19. Sequencing used peripheral blood. The CDR3 sequence is CAWSVLIGSYGYTF. The CDR3 DNA is TGTGCCTGGAGTGTACTTATAGGGAGCTATGGCTACACCTTC.